The 7 T cell receptor beta chains listed next were all sequenced from one sample in a study of blood T cell repertoires in COVID-19. Here immunoSEQ multiplex PCR was the method, and the copy in TCRdb shows in-frame clones only, minus some. The profile shows over 250,000 clones, about 92% of them singletons. The sequencing sample was made of PBMCs or T cells enriched from blood (not recorded which). All receptors come from a man aged 55 to 70 who had recovered from COVID-19.

The gene calls are TRBV19 and TRBJ2-2, with D unclear. There are 13 residues in the CDR3. CDR1 LNHDA and CDR2 SQIVND come from the germline V gene (reference sequence). The ends were cut back, 1 base at V and 6 bases at J, with 6 bases in the middle. In DNA form, the CDR3 reads TGTGCCAGTAGTATAGTGGGCTCCGGGGAGCTGTTTTTT. Amino acid sequence: CASSIVGSGELFF.

The V gene is TRBV4-1, the J gene TRBJ2-1; 9 nucleotides line up with TRBD2. The CDR3 covers 15 residues. J was trimmed by 5 bases and V by 1 base; bases with no gene match: 3. Germline CDR1 MGHRA, CDR2 YSYEKL. The CDR3, as DNA: TGCGCCAGCAGCCAAGTTGGCGGGAGGGACAATGAGCAGTTCTTC. It translates to CASSQVGGRDNEQFF.

The chain employs TRBV5-5 and TRBJ1-6; 9 positions agree with TRBD1. The CDR3 has 15 residues. Germline values: CDR1 SGHKS, CDR2 YYEKEE (reference sequence). Germline trimming cut 0 bases from V and 9 bases from J; bases unmatched to any gene: 4. The CDR3: CASSLETGGGSPLHF. The CDR3 DNA reads TGTGCCAGCAGCTTGGAGACAGGGGGGGGTTCACCCCTCCACTTT.

This clone was counted a few times. The chain employs TRBV11-2 and TRBJ2-7; 8 nucleotides line up with TRBD1. Trimming cost V 2 bases and J 5 bases; bases outside gene matches: 11. Germline assignment: CDR1 SGHAT and CDR2 FQNNGV. This CDR3 comprises 16 residues. The CDR3 reads CASSLISGQGGHEQYF. In DNA form, the CDR3 reads TGTGCCAGCAGCTTAATATCTGGACAGGGCGGCCACGAGCAGTACTTC.

There are a few counts of this clone. The chain links TRBV5-1 to TRBJ1-2; TRBD1 might be the D (6 bases). Per germline, CDR1 SGHRS and CDR2 YFSETQ. The CDR3 contains 14 residues. The germline V and J ends were trimmed by 7 bases and 4 bases, with 17 bases remaining between them. DNA of the CDR3: TGCGCCAGCGGGGCTTCGGACAGCATCTATGGCTACACCTTC. It encodes CASGASDSIYGYTF.

The genes are TRBV19 and TRBJ1-2; TRBD1 might be the D (5 bases). The CDR3 is 13 amino acids. From germline, CDR1 is LNHDA and CDR2 SQIVND (reference sequence). V was pared by 2 bases and J by 4 bases, with 8 bases between. CDR3 sequence reads: CASSIQGIYGYTF. CDR3 bases: TGTGCCAGTAGTATACAGGGTATCTATGGCTACACCTTC.

The V call is TRBV2, the J call TRBJ1-5, with D possibly matching TRBD1 (5 bases). Deletions cut 2 bases from V and 3 bases from J, with 14 bases between. The CDR3 totals 16 residues. In germline, CDR1 is SNHLY, CDR2 FYNNEI. The CDR3 sequence is CASSERGLGNNQPQHF. The CDR3 bases are TGTGCCAGCAGTGAAAGGGGCCTGGGGAACAATCAGCCCCAGCATTTT. Looking up the rest from reference TRBV2 and TRBJ1-5 gives the full variable domain: EPEVTQTPSHQVTQMGQEVILRCVPISNHLYFYWYRQILGQKVEFLVSFYNNEISEKSEIFDDQFSVERPDGSNFTLKIRSTKLEDSAMYFCASSERGLGNNQPQHFGDGTRLSIL.